The 26 T cell receptor beta chains in this list originate from one sample, sequenced in a study of cytomegalovirus exposure and HLA in healthy donors. 60 Vbeta and 13 Jbeta primers were used in PCR. The table came from immunoSEQ multiplex PCR; TCRdb's copy has only in-frame clones and leaves some out. The sample shows over 90,000 clones, about three quarters of them seen only once. Source material: PBMCs. These TCRs come from a middle-aged man in good health and CMV-seronegative.

This chain links TRBV28 with TRBJ2-7; possible D gene TRBD2, 5 bases. This CDR3 has 11 amino acids. Germline V gene sequence: CDR1 MDHEN, CDR2 SYDVKM. Trimming took 7 bases from V and 3 from J, leaving 7 bases between them. CDR3 coding DNA: TGTGCCAGCACGGACTTCTACGAGCAGTACTTC. Translated, it gives CASTDFYEQYF.

This clone was found a few times. Other DNA variants within this sample encode the same CDR3. The chain recombines TRBV7-2 with TRBJ2-7, with a weak D call TRBD1 (6 bases). This CDR3 region has 13 residues. V dropped 3 bases and J dropped 2 bases, with 8 bases sitting between them. The germline CDR1 and CDR2 sequences are SGHTA and FQGNSA. The CDR3 spells CASSFGGTYEQYF. The CDR3 DNA reads as TGTGCCAGCAGCTTTGGGGGCACCTACGAGCAGTACTTC.

The V call is TRBV6-6, the J call TRBJ2-7; the D gene is possibly TRBD1 (5 bases). V gave up 2 bases and J gave up 3 bases, with 14 bases separating them. Germline CDR1 is MNHNY and CDR2 is SVGAGI (reference sequence). The CDR3 extends over 15 amino acids. The CDR3 DNA sequence: TGTGCCAGCAGTTACCAAACCCGGACAAACTACGAGCAGTACTTC. Encoded protein: CASSYQTRTNYEQYF.

In this sample, this clone turned up a few times. This chain uses TRBV28 with TRBJ2-5; TRBD2 agrees at 7 bases. CDR1 and CDR2 from the germline V gene are MDHEN and SYDVKM. Trimming at V came to 6 bases and at J to 3 bases, leaving 13 bases not matched to a gene. CDR3 length: 16 residues. CDR3 loop: CASSDWGGGIEETQYF. The CDR3 DNA is TGTGCCAGCAGCGATTGGGGCGGGGGAATAGAAGAGACCCAGTACTTC.

This clone was detected a few times. The chain combines TRBV5-1 with TRBJ2-1; TRBD1 might be the D (6 bases). CDR1 and CDR2 (germline): SGHRS, YFSETQ. The V end lost 0 bases, the J end lost 5 bases, and 9 bases lay between the germline ends. The CDR3 has 14 amino acids. CDR3 loop: CASSLDRANNEQFF. DNA of the CDR3: TGCGCCAGCAGCTTGGACAGGGCTAACAATGAGCAGTTCTTC.

The J gene is TRBJ2-1, the V gene TRBV5-1; D gene uncertain. Between the trimmed V and J ends, which lost 0 bases and 8 bases, there was a span of 6 bases. The V gene's germline CDR1 is SGHRS and CDR2 YFSETQ. This CDR3 comprises 12 residues. Here the CDR3 DNA reads TGCGCCAGCAGCTTGGTCCGGGATGAGCAGTTCTTC. Amino acid sequence: CASSLVRDEQFF. Using reference TRBV5-1 and TRBJ2-1 for the parts outside the CDR3, the full variable domain is KAGVTQTPRYLIKTRGQQVTLSCSPISGHRSVSWYQQTPGQGLQFLFEYFSETQRNKGNFPGRFSGRQFSNSRSEMNVSTLELGDSALYLCASSLVRDEQFFGPGTRLTVL.

V gene TRBV30 combines with J gene TRBJ2-1; 10 positions agree with TRBD1. Germline V gene data show CDR1 as GTSNPN and CDR2 as SVGIG (reference sequence). This CDR3 has 19 amino acids. Trimming removed 2 bases from V and 7 bases from J; junction bases left unmatched: 20. CDR3 loop: CAWSSWGQGSWEVENEQFF. For the CDR3, the DNA is TGTGCCTGGAGTTCTTGGGGACAGGGGTCGTGGGAGGTAGAGAATGAGCAGTTCTTC.

V is TRBV9 and J is TRBJ2-5; 7 positions match TRBD2. CDR3 size: 14 residues. CDR1 and CDR2 from the germline V gene are SGDLS and YYNGEE. With 2 bases clipped from V and 1 base from J, the junction kept 2 bases outside the gene matches. Written as DNA, the CDR3 is TGTGCCAGCAGCGTGTCTAGCGGCCAAGAGACCCAGTACTTC. Protein product: CASSVSSGQETQYF.

This clone was counted between two and nine times. The chain carries TRBV6-6 and TRBJ1-2; TRBD1 agrees at 7 bases. Trimming removed 8 bases from V and 3 bases from J; junction bases left unmatched: 0. The CDR3 has 11 residues. The germline V gene encodes CDR1 MNHNY and CDR2 SVGAGI (reference sequence). The CDR3 loop is CASGTDYGYTF. For the CDR3, the DNA is TGTGCCAGCGGGACAGACTATGGCTACACCTTC.

The CDR3 protein is CASSFSGGGGTDTQYF. CDR3 bases: TGTGCCAGCAGTTTTAGCGGGGGAGGGGGCACAGATACGCAGTATTTT. The rearrangement joins TRBV9 to TRBJ2-3; 9 bases are shared with TRBD2. Per the germline V gene, CDR1 is SGDLS and CDR2 is YYNGEE. Losses at the gene ends were 5 bases for V and 1 base for J; bases not matched to a gene: 8. The CDR3 is 16 residues long.

This chain links TRBV6-4 with TRBJ2-1; 11 bases map to TRBD2. The junction had 7 bases not matched to a gene; V was cut back by 10 bases and J by 2 bases. Per germline, CDR1 MRHNA and CDR2 SNTAGT. This CDR3 is 15 amino acids long. For the CDR3, the DNA is TGTGCCACCGGGTTAGCGGGGGGGACCTACAATGAGCAGTTCTTC. Its protein product is CATGLAGGTYNEQFF.

The rearrangement links TRBV7-2 to TRBJ2-3, with D possibly matching TRBD1 (6 bases). The CDR3 totals 14 residues. Germline loops: CDR1 SGHTA, CDR2 FQGNSA. V lost 4 bases and J lost 6, with 14 bases in between. CDR3 in amino acids: CASSWDTSTDTQYF. CDR3 DNA sequence: TGTGCCAGCAGCTGGGACACCTCGACGGATACGCAGTATTTT.

The genes are TRBV5-8 and TRBJ2-7, with D uncertain. The CDR3 has 13 residues. The germline CDR1 and CDR2 sequences are SGHTS and YDEGEE. Trimming left V 6 bases short and J 1 base short, with 11 bases between. The CDR3 protein is CASTPRVSYEQYF. CDR3 nucleotide sequence: TGTGCCAGCACCCCCCGGGTGTCCTACGAGCAGTACTTC.

This clone was counted a few times. The chain has TRBV4-1 and TRBJ1-1; 7 nucleotides agree with TRBD1. In germline, CDR1 is MGHRA, CDR2 YSYEKL. The CDR3 sequence is 15 residues long. The V and J ends lost 1 base and 1 base, in that order; junction bases with no gene match: 3. DNA for the CDR3: TGCGCCAGCAGCCAAGGACAGGGCCGGAACACTGAAGCTTTCTTT. Translating gives CASSQGQGRNTEAFF.

The rearrangement links TRBV7-2 to TRBJ1-4, with D possibly matching TRBD1 (5 bases). CDR1 is SGHTA and CDR2 is FQGNSA in the germline V gene. Trimming took off 5 bases at V and 0 bases at J, with 19 bases between the two ends. The CDR3 extends over 18 amino acids. CDR3: CASSPRPARVTTNEKLFF. CDR3 sequence (DNA): TGTGCCAGCAGCCCCCGGCCCGCCAGGGTTACAACTAATGAAAAACTGTTTTTT.

The chain joins TRBV25-1 to TRBJ2-5; no firm D call. There are 15 residues in the CDR3. Germline V lookup: CDR1 MGHDK, CDR2 SYGVNS. V lost 0 bases to trimming and J lost 1 base, with 9 bases between them. The CDR3 DNA is TGTGCCAGCAGTGAATATATCCTACCCCAAGAGACCCAGTACTTC. This translates into CASSEYILPQETQYF.

The J gene is TRBJ2-1, the V gene TRBV19; D not resolved. This CDR3 comprises 12 residues. The V end lost 1 base, the J end lost 7 bases, and 5 bases lay between the germline ends. Germline assignment: CDR1 LNHDA and CDR2 SQIVND (reference sequence). The CDR3 spells CASSIVANEQFF. The CDR3 DNA reads TGTGCCAGTAGTATAGTGGCAAATGAGCAGTTCTTC.

The chain links TRBV5-6 to TRBJ1-5, with 11 bases aligning to TRBD1. Germline assignment: CDR1 SGHDT and CDR2 YYEEEE. V gave up 0 bases and J gave up 6 bases; unmatched junction bases: 11. The CDR3 runs 18 residues. DNA of the CDR3: TGTGCCAGCAGCTTGGGGGTAATTGGGACAGGGGGACCTCAGCCCCAGCATTTT. It yields the protein CASSLGVIGTGGPQPQHF. The entire variable domain, with the rest obtained from reference TRBV5-6 and TRBJ1-5, is as follows: DAGVTQSPTHLIKTRGQQVTLRCSPKSGHDTVSWYQQALGQGPQFIFQYYEEEERQRGNFPDRFSGHQFPNYSSELNVNALLLGDSALYLCASSLGVIGTGGPQPQHFGDGTRLSIL.

The rearrangement links TRBV4-1 to TRBJ1-1; D ambiguous. V lost 5 bases and J lost 1, with 11 bases in between. Germline-derived CDR1 and CDR2 are MGHRA and YSYEKL. The CDR3 has 14 amino acids. The CDR3 region has the DNA TGCGCCAGCAGCGGACTGCTCAAGAACACTGAAGCTTTCTTT. Translating it yields CASSGLLKNTEAFF.

The gene calls are TRBV5-6 and TRBJ2-3; D remains unclear. The CDR3 is 15 amino acids. From germline, CDR1 is SGHDT and CDR2 YYEEEE. The ends were cut back, 0 bases at V and 4 bases at J, with 12 bases in the middle. The CDR3: CASSLDPAEPDTQYF. The CDR3 nucleotides read TGTGCCAGCAGCTTGGACCCCGCGGAGCCAGATACGCAGTATTTT.

The chain employs TRBV27 and TRBJ2-1; D may be TRBD2 (6 bases). Trimming stripped 3 bases from V and 0 bases from J, with 9 bases between. Looked up from germline, CDR1 is MNHEY and CDR2 is SMNVEV (reference sequence). CDR3 length: 15 amino acids. In DNA form, the CDR3 reads TGTGCCAGCAGTTTCGGAGGGAGCTCCTACAATGAGCAGTTCTTC. It is translated as CASSFGGSSYNEQFF.

This clone was seen only a few times. V gene TRBV4-1 combines with J gene TRBJ2-1; 9 bases fit TRBD2. CDR1 is MGHRA and CDR2 is YSYEKL in the germline V gene. The trim removed 3 bases at V and 6 bases at J, leaving 9 bases unmatched. The CDR3 sequence is 16 residues long. The CDR3 DNA is TGCGCCAGCAGCCATGCCGCGGGGGGGCCTCCCAATGAGCAGTTCTTC. It codes for CASSHAAGGPPNEQFF.

The table lists this clone with many counts. The chain carries TRBV6-5 and TRBJ2-7, with 7 bases lining up with TRBD2. With V trimmed by 7 bases and J by 6 bases, 12 bases remained unmatched. Germline CDR1 is MNHEY and CDR2 is SVGAGI. There are 14 residues in the CDR3. CDR3 nucleotides: TGTGCCAGCATTCGACCGGGAGGCGGTGGCGAGCAGTACTTC. It codes for CASIRPGGGGEQYF.

This clone occurred once. The chain has TRBV5-1 and TRBJ2-4; 12 bases fit TRBD2. There are 16 residues in the CDR3. Trimming at V came to 4 bases and at J to 6 bases, leaving 8 bases not matched to a gene. Looked up from germline, CDR1 is SGHRS and CDR2 is YFSETQ. The CDR3 sequence is CASSVASGGARNIQYF. DNA for the CDR3: TGCGCCAGCAGCGTGGCTAGCGGGGGGGCTAGAAACATTCAGTACTTC.

V is TRBV30 and J is TRBJ1-6, with D possibly matching TRBD1 (5 bases). The germline V gene has CDR1 GTSNPN and CDR2 SVGIG (reference sequence). V dropped 0 bases and J dropped 8 bases, with 11 bases sitting between them. This CDR3 region has 14 residues. The CDR3 nucleotides are TGTGCCTGGAGTGTACGACGGGGGGATTCACCCCTCCACTTT. Translation gives CAWSVRRGDSPLHF.

CDR3 loop: CASRRTGGTYNEQFF. CDR3 DNA sequence: TGTGCCAGTAGAAGAACAGGGGGCACCTACAATGAGCAGTTCTTC. The chain links TRBV19 to TRBJ2-1; 9 bases match TRBD1. Per germline, CDR1 LNHDA and CDR2 SQIVND (reference sequence). The CDR3 sequence is 15 residues long. With V trimmed by 6 bases and J by 2 bases, 5 bases remained unmatched.